These T cell receptor beta chains were read from a single sample in a study of technical replicates of blood from several donors. The table came from immunoSEQ multiplex PCR; TCRdb's copy has only in-frame clones and leaves some out. This table has approximately 80,000 clones, 90% to 95% appearing once. Sequencing used T cells isolated from PBMCs. These receptors were taken from a human donor in good health. CDR3s include the opening cysteine and the closing phenylalanine or tryptophan. The D gene is left open where the match is weak. Clone size is given for some rows only: seen once, a few or many times, or a class if the clone is expanded.

TRBJ1-2,TRBD1,TRBV7-8,once,TGTGCCAGCAGCTCTCGACAGGGAGGAACTAACTATGGCTACACCTTC,CASSSRQGGTNYGYTF
TRBJ1-2,TRBD1,TRBV19,-,TGTGCCAGTTTGGGGACAGTAGGCTACACCTTC,CASLGTVGYTF
TRBJ2-7,-,TRBV6-1,-,TGTGCCAGCAGTCACTATTACGAGCAGTACTTC,CASSHYYEQYF
TRBJ1-1,-,TRBV11-3,few,TGTGCCAGCAGCCAACCTATCGTTGCCGTTTGGGGCGCAAGGGACACTGAAGCTTTCTTT,CASSQPIVAVWGARDTEAFF
TRBJ2-7,-,TRBV29-1,once,TGCAGCGCCGAGGGGCAGTACTTC,CSAEGQYF
TRBJ1-6,TRBD1,TRBV2,-,TGTGCCAGCATCGGACAGGGGGACTCACCCCTCCACTTT,CASIGQGDSPLHF
TRBJ2-3,-,TRBV14,-,TGTGCCAGCAGCAACAGGGCCCCAATTTCCACAGATACGCAGTATTTT,CASSNRAPISTDTQYF
TRBJ2-3,-,TRBV30,-,TGTGCCTGGAGGAGGTCAGATACGCAGTATTTT,CAWRRSDTQYF
TRBJ2-7,-,TRBV19,-,TGTGCCAGTAGTGTCGGTGAGGGCTACGAGCAGTACTTC,CASSVGEGYEQYF
TRBJ2-3,-,TRBV7-2,-,TGTGCCAGCAGGGATGGGGGACTTACAGATACGCAGTATTTT,CASRDGGLTDTQYF
TRBJ1-1,-,TRBV28,-,TGTGCCAGTTTGGGGGGAGGTGGCACTGAAGCTTTCTTT,CASLGGGGTEAFF
TRBJ2-3,-,TRBV6-5,-,TGTGCCAGCAGTTACTCGGGGCTATCTCGGGCAGATACGCAGTATTTT,CASSYSGLSRADTQYF
TRBJ1-6,TRBD1,TRBV30,-,TGTGCCTGGAACGGACAGGGCTCCTATAATTCACCCCTCCACTTT,CAWNGQGSYNSPLHF
TRBJ1-1,TRBD1,TRBV6-4,-,TGTGCCAGCAGGTGGGGACAGGGGGATTTAGACACTGAAGCTTTCTTT,CASRWGQGDLDTEAFF
TRBJ2-7,TRBD2,TRBV6-1,-,TGTGCCAGCAGTGAAAGACGCCTAGCGGGAGAAAACGAGCAGTACTTC,CASSERRLAGENEQYF
TRBJ1-1,-,TRBV21-1,-,TGTGCCAGCAACTTTCAGGGTCCTAACACTGAAGCTTTCTTT,CASNFQGPNTEAFF
TRBJ1-4,TRBD1,TRBV5-1,-,TGCGCCAGCAGCTTGGCCGGGACAGGGGGTGAAAAACTGTTTTTT,CASSLAGTGGEKLFF
TRBJ1-6,TRBD1,TRBV27,-,TGTGCCAGCAGTTTGGGACAGAGCACTCGATCACCCCTCCACTTT,CASSLGQSTRSPLHF
TRBJ2-1,-,TRBV2,-,TGTGCCAGCAGTGTCCGGGGGATGAGCTCCTACAATGAGCAGTTCTTC,CASSVRGMSSYNEQFF
TRBJ2-1,TRBD2,TRBV19,-,TGTGCCAGTAGTTCCTCCCCGACTAGCGGGTATTACAATGAGCAGTTCTTC,CASSSSPTSGYYNEQFF
TRBJ2-1,TRBD2,TRBV2,-,TGTGCCAGCCAACTCACGGGACTAGCGGGGGATGAGCAGTTCTTC,CASQLTGLAGDEQFF
TRBJ1-1,TRBD1,TRBV6-1,few,TGTGCCAGCAGTGTAAGACAGGGGGCACCCTTGAACACTGAAGCTTTCTTT,CASSVRQGAPLNTEAFF
TRBJ1-6,-,TRBV5-1,-,TGCGCCAGCAGCTTGGTCGGTGATTCACCCCTCCACTTT,CASSLVGDSPLHF
TRBJ1-1,-,TRBV10-1,-,TGCGCCAGCAGTGATTACATGAACACTGAAGCTTTCTTT,CASSDYMNTEAFF
TRBJ2-1,TRBD1,TRBV6-5,-,TGTGCCAGCAGCCCAGACAGGGGGACCTACAATGAGCAGTTCTTC,CASSPDRGTYNEQFF
TRBJ2-7,TRBD1,TRBV27,-,TGTGCCAGCAGTTTAGGGACAGGGTTTGGAGAGCAGTACTTC,CASSLGTGFGEQYF
TRBJ2-3,TRBD2,TRBV2,-,TGTGCCAGCAGAGCCGGGACTAGCGGAGCAGATACGCAGTATTTT,CASRAGTSGADTQYF
TRBJ2-1,-,TRBV27,-,TGTGCCAGCAGTTTGATTGGACAGATCAATGAGCAGTTCTTC,CASSLIGQINEQFF
TRBJ2-7,TRBD1,TRBV10-3,-,TGTGCCGCTAGGGACAGCCTCTACGAGCAGTACTTC,CAARDSLYEQYF
TRBJ1-1,-,TRBV21-1,-,TGTGCCAGCAGCAGGAACCATGGACAGGGGGCGAACACTGAAGCTTTCTTT,CASSRNHGQGANTEAFF
TRBJ2-5,TRBD2,TRBV29-1,-,TGCAGCGTCTTGGGAGGGTTTCTGGAGACCCAGTACTTC,CSVLGGFLETQYF
TRBJ2-5,-,TRBV7-9,-,TGTGCCAGCACACTACATTACCAAGAGACCCAGTACTTC,CASTLHYQETQYF
TRBJ1-1,TRBD1,TRBV9,-,TGTGCCAGCAGCGCCGGAGCAGGACAGGCGAACACTGAAGCTTTCTTT,CASSAGAGQANTEAFF
TRBJ1-1,TRBD1,TRBV5-1,-,TGCGCCAGCAGCTTGGTTACAGGGGACACTGAAGCTTTCTTT,CASSLVTGDTEAFF
TRBJ1-4,-,TRBV5-1,-,TGCGCCAGCAGCAGGGTTGGGGGGATGAGCGAAAAACTGTTTTTT,CASSRVGGMSEKLFF
TRBJ1-4,TRBD1,TRBV19,-,TGTGCCAGCCAACAGGGGAATGAAAAACTGTTTTTT,CASQQGNEKLFF
TRBJ2-2,TRBD2,TRBV6-1,few,TGTGCCAGCAGAGAACTAGCGGGAGCGAACACCGGGGAGCTGTTTTTT,CASRELAGANTGELFF
TRBJ1-1,-,TRBV13,few,TGTGCCAGCAGCTTGTACAGGAACACTGAAGCTTTCTTT,CASSLYRNTEAFF
TRBJ1-1,TRBD1,TRBV7-9,-,TGTGCCAGCAGCTTGACAGGGGGCAGTGGAACTTTCTTT,CASSLTGGSGTFF
TRBJ2-7,-,TRBV7-9,-,TGTGCCAGCAGCTCCTACTTGGTGGGCAGATCCTACGAGCAGTACTTC,CASSSYLVGRSYEQYF